Listed below are T cell receptor beta chains from one sample, sequenced in a study of T cells after yellow fever vaccination. TCRdb analysed the 5' RACE reads with MiXCR anew, one entry per CDR3 protein. The data hold just under 600,000 distinct CDR3 sequences, with around an eighth observed a single time. The source was PBMCs, collected on the day of the yellow fever booster vaccination. These receptor sequences come from a man aged 30 to 39 who received the YFV17D yellow fever vaccine. CDR3s include the opening cysteine and the closing phenylalanine or tryptophan. The order of the fields is J gene, clone size, D gene, V gene, CDR3 protein, CDR3 DNA. The D gene is left open where the match is weak. Clone size is stated in some rows and not others, as once, few, many or a class when expanded.

j_gene: TRBJ2-1; abundance: few; d_gene: NA; v_gene: TRBV24-1; CDR3aa: CATSEPTGTPGVNEQFF; CDR3nt: TGTGCCACCAGTGAGCCAACCGGGACACCTGGGGTCAATGAGCAGTTCTTC
j_gene: TRBJ2-1; abundance: many; d_gene: TRBD2; v_gene: TRBV5-1; CDR3aa: CASRTSGGYNEQFF; CDR3nt: TGTGCCAGTAGAACTAGCGGGGGGTACAATGAGCAGTTCTTC
j_gene: TRBJ2-5; abundance: NA; d_gene: NA; v_gene: TRBV28; CDR3aa: CASQAQETQYF; CDR3nt: TGTGCCAGCCAGGCACAAGAGACCCAGTACTTC
j_gene: TRBJ2-5; abundance: NA; d_gene: NA; v_gene: TRBV7-8; CDR3aa: CASSLVGGTVSETQYF; CDR3nt: TGTGCCAGCAGCTTAGTCGGAGGCACAGTTTCCGAGACCCAGTACTTC
j_gene: TRBJ1-6; abundance: NA; d_gene: TRBD1; v_gene: TRBV20-1; CDR3aa: CSARGRRQGKDSPLHF; CDR3nt: TGCAGTGCTAGAGGGCGACGACAGGGGAAGGATTCACCCCTCCACTTT
j_gene: TRBJ2-1; abundance: many; d_gene: TRBD2; v_gene: TRBV6-6; CDR3aa: CAEGGRADEQFF; CDR3nt: TGTGCTGAAGGCGGGAGGGCGGATGAGCAGTTCTTC
j_gene: TRBJ2-5; abundance: many; d_gene: NA; v_gene: TRBV12-3/TRBV12-4; CDR3aa: CASSRLPVRQETQYF; CDR3nt: TGTGCCAGCAGTCGACTACCCGTCCGCCAAGAGACCCAGTACTTC
j_gene: TRBJ2-7; abundance: many; d_gene: TRBD1; v_gene: TRBV10-3; CDR3aa: CAISATGGEQYF; CDR3nt: TGTGCCATCAGTGCCACAGGGGGCGAGCAGTACTTC
j_gene: TRBJ2-5; abundance: NA; d_gene: NA; v_gene: TRBV5-6; CDR3aa: CASFIEAGRETQYF; CDR3nt: TGTGCCAGCTTTATCGAAGCAGGGAGAGAGACCCAGTACTTC
j_gene: TRBJ2-1; abundance: NA; d_gene: TRBD2; v_gene: TRBV12-3/TRBV12-4; CDR3aa: CASSPSGPTPANEQFF; CDR3nt: TGTGCCAGCAGCCCTAGCGGGCCCACACCTGCCAATGAGCAGTTCTTC
j_gene: TRBJ2-1; abundance: few; d_gene: NA; v_gene: TRBV11-2; CDR3aa: CASSVGSWQFF; CDR3nt: TGTGCCAGCAGCGTAGGGAGTTGGCAGTTCTTC
j_gene: TRBJ2-1; abundance: many; d_gene: NA; v_gene: TRBV20-1; CDR3aa: CSATRRPDEQFF; CDR3nt: TGCAGTGCAACCCGGAGGCCGGATGAGCAGTTCTTC
j_gene: TRBJ2-7; abundance: few; d_gene: NA; v_gene: TRBV21-1; CDR3aa: CASSKVKGASSYEQYF; CDR3nt: TGTGCCAGCAGCAAAGTCAAAGGGGCCAGCTCCTACGAGCAGTACTTC
j_gene: TRBJ1-3; abundance: few; d_gene: NA; v_gene: TRBV20-1; CDR3aa: CSARTAAGNTIYF; CDR3nt: TGCAGTGCTAGGACGGCGGCTGGAAACACCATATATTTT
j_gene: TRBJ2-1; abundance: NA; d_gene: NA; v_gene: TRBV28; CDR3aa: CASQTWAQGNNEQFF; CDR3nt: TGTGCCAGCCAAACTTGGGCACAAGGGAACAATGAGCAGTTCTTC
j_gene: TRBJ2-2; abundance: NA; d_gene: TRBD1; v_gene: TRBV30; CDR3aa: CAWGPGQGPTGELFF; CDR3nt: TGTGCCTGGGGCCCGGGACAGGGGCCCACCGGGGAGCTGTTTTTT
j_gene: TRBJ2-7; abundance: few; d_gene: TRBD1; v_gene: TRBV20-1; CDR3aa: CSAPGTGGTYEQYF; CDR3nt: TGCAGTGCTCCCGGGACAGGGGGAACCTACGAGCAGTACTTC
j_gene: TRBJ2-5; abundance: NA; d_gene: TRBD2; v_gene: TRBV11-2; CDR3aa: CASSRKGTSGTVVGETQYF; CDR3nt: TGTGCCAGCAGCCGTAAAGGGACTAGCGGGACTGTAGTAGGAGAGACCCAGTACTTC
j_gene: TRBJ2-3; abundance: few; d_gene: NA; v_gene: TRBV7-2; CDR3aa: CASSLYGTNTDTQYF; CDR3nt: TGTGCCAGCAGCTTGTATGGGACGAACACAGATACGCAGTATTTT
j_gene: TRBJ2-5; abundance: few; d_gene: NA; v_gene: TRBV19; CDR3aa: CASMREFFGTQYF; CDR3nt: TGTGCCAGTATGAGGGAGTTTTTCGGGACCCAGTACTTC
j_gene: TRBJ2-1; abundance: NA; d_gene: TRBD2; v_gene: TRBV5-1; CDR3aa: CASSFSSGRAHEQFF; CDR3nt: TGCGCCAGCAGCTTTTCTAGCGGGAGAGCTCATGAGCAGTTCTTC
j_gene: TRBJ2-5; abundance: many; d_gene: TRBD2; v_gene: TRBV27; CDR3aa: CASSSRGLAGETQYF; CDR3nt: TGTGCCAGCAGTTCCCGCGGACTAGCGGGGGAGACCCAGTACTTC
j_gene: TRBJ2-7; abundance: NA; d_gene: NA; v_gene: TRBV20-1; CDR3aa: CSASRGTVTYEQYF; CDR3nt: TGCAGTGCTAGCCGTGGGACGGTGACCTACGAGCAGTACTTC
j_gene: TRBJ2-1; abundance: few; d_gene: TRBD2; v_gene: TRBV10-3; CDR3aa: CAISGSAGGYNEQFF; CDR3nt: TGTGCCATCAGTGGGTCAGCGGGGGGTTACAATGAGCAGTTCTTC
j_gene: TRBJ2-1; abundance: NA; d_gene: TRBD2; v_gene: TRBV10-3; CDR3aa: CAISESGGLVEQFF; CDR3nt: TGTGCCATCAGTGAGTCGGGGGGACTAGTCGAGCAGTTCTTC
j_gene: TRBJ2-3; abundance: few; d_gene: TRBD2; v_gene: TRBV5-8; CDR3aa: CASSPGLDGNTQYF; CDR3nt: TGTGCCAGCAGCCCGGGACTAGATGGGAATACGCAGTATTTT
j_gene: TRBJ2-2; abundance: few; d_gene: TRBD2; v_gene: TRBV7-6; CDR3aa: CASSLVWASGSNTGELFF; CDR3nt: TGTGCCAGCAGCTTAGTATGGGCTAGCGGGTCGAACACCGGGGAGCTGTTTTTT
j_gene: TRBJ1-6; abundance: NA; d_gene: NA; v_gene: TRBV12-3/TRBV12-4; CDR3aa: CASSPGPAVAYNSPLHF; CDR3nt: TGTGCCAGCAGTCCTGGACCGGCAGTCGCCTATAATTCACCCCTCCACTTT
j_gene: TRBJ1-1; abundance: NA; d_gene: NA; v_gene: TRBV5-1; CDR3aa: CASRTGTAGNTEAFF; CDR3nt: TGCGCCAGCAGAACCGGGACGGCTGGGAACACTGAAGCTTTCTTT
j_gene: TRBJ2-1; abundance: few; d_gene: TRBD2; v_gene: TRBV20-1; CDR3aa: CSASLAGVREQFF; CDR3nt: TGCAGTGCTAGCTTAGCGGGAGTGCGCGAGCAGTTCTTC
j_gene: TRBJ1-1; abundance: NA; d_gene: NA; v_gene: TRBV7-3; CDR3aa: CASSLIPESRAFF; CDR3nt: TGTGCCAGCAGCTTAATACCTGAGTCTCGGGCTTTCTTT
j_gene: TRBJ2-2; abundance: NA; d_gene: NA; v_gene: TRBV12-3/TRBV12-4; CDR3aa: CASVRWLGTGELFF; CDR3nt: TGTGCCAGCGTAAGGTGGCTAGGCACCGGGGAGCTGTTTTTT
j_gene: TRBJ2-1; abundance: NA; d_gene: TRBD1; v_gene: TRBV10-3; CDR3aa: CAISEPDRGNEQFF; CDR3nt: TGTGCCATCAGTGAGCCCGACAGGGGGAATGAGCAGTTCTTC
j_gene: TRBJ1-6; abundance: few; d_gene: TRBD1; v_gene: TRBV7-3; CDR3aa: CASSSRTGDNSPLHF; CDR3nt: TGTGCCAGCAGCAGCCGGACAGGGGATAATTCACCCCTCCACTTT
j_gene: TRBJ2-7; abundance: many; d_gene: NA; v_gene: TRBV18; CDR3aa: CASTNSYEQYF; CDR3nt: TGTGCCAGCACTAATAGCTACGAGCAGTACTTC
j_gene: TRBJ2-3; abundance: NA; d_gene: NA; v_gene: TRBV7-2; CDR3aa: CASSLSASGTDTQYF; CDR3nt: TGTGCCAGCAGCTTATCCGCTAGTGGCACAGATACGCAGTATTTT
j_gene: TRBJ2-1; abundance: NA; d_gene: TRBD2; v_gene: TRBV18; CDR3aa: CASSRGLAGEIEQFF; CDR3nt: TGTGCCAGCTCAAGAGGGCTAGCGGGAGAGATTGAGCAGTTCTTC
j_gene: TRBJ2-5; abundance: few; d_gene: NA; v_gene: TRBV2; CDR3aa: CASSIRPNAGTQYF; CDR3nt: TGTGCCAGCAGTATCCGACCCAACGCTGGGACCCAGTACTTC
j_gene: TRBJ1-1; abundance: few; d_gene: TRBD1; v_gene: TRBV12-3/TRBV12-4; CDR3aa: CASSFRGSGQANTEAFF; CDR3nt: TGTGCCAGCAGTTTCAGGGGGTCAGGGCAGGCCAACACTGAAGCTTTCTTT
j_gene: TRBJ1-6; abundance: NA; d_gene: NA; v_gene: TRBV19; CDR3aa: CASSIEWDAPLHF; CDR3nt: TGTGCCAGTAGTATAGAGTGGGACGCACCCCTCCACTTT
j_gene: TRBJ2-1; abundance: NA; d_gene: NA; v_gene: TRBV7-2; CDR3aa: CASRPKGVGSYNEQFF; CDR3nt: TGTGCCAGCAGGCCCAAAGGAGTGGGCTCCTACAATGAGCAGTTCTTC
j_gene: TRBJ1-1; abundance: NA; d_gene: TRBD1; v_gene: TRBV7-9; CDR3aa: CASSWDRGAEAFF; CDR3nt: TGTGCCAGCAGCTGGGACAGGGGTGCTGAAGCTTTCTTT
j_gene: TRBJ1-2; abundance: few; d_gene: TRBD1; v_gene: TRBV7-2; CDR3aa: CASSPRQGATGNYGYTF; CDR3nt: TGTGCCAGCAGTCCCCGACAGGGGGCTACGGGGAACTATGGCTACACCTTC
j_gene: TRBJ2-3; abundance: NA; d_gene: NA; v_gene: TRBV18; CDR3aa: CASSRHSKDTQYF; CDR3nt: TGTGCCAGCTCACGCCATTCTAAGGATACGCAGTATTTT
j_gene: TRBJ1-1; abundance: NA; d_gene: NA; v_gene: TRBV20-1; CDR3aa: CSARGAPGAFF; CDR3nt: TGCAGTGCTAGAGGAGCCCCGGGGGCTTTCTTT
j_gene: TRBJ2-1; abundance: NA; d_gene: TRBD1; v_gene: TRBV20-1; CDR3aa: CSARTAGQAYNEQFF; CDR3nt: TGCAGTGCTAGAACTGCGGGACAGGCCTACAATGAGCAGTTCTTC
j_gene: TRBJ1-6; abundance: NA; d_gene: NA; v_gene: TRBV16; CDR3aa: CASSPTSGASPLHF; CDR3nt: TGTGCCAGCAGCCCTACTTCAGGGGCTTCACCCCTCCACTTT
j_gene: TRBJ2-5; abundance: few; d_gene: TRBD2; v_gene: TRBV20-1; CDR3aa: CSALAGSTETQYF; CDR3nt: TGCAGTGCTTTAGCGGGATCTACAGAGACCCAGTACTTC
j_gene: TRBJ2-5; abundance: NA; d_gene: NA; v_gene: TRBV28; CDR3aa: CASSLVSNQYF; CDR3nt: TGTGCCAGCAGTTTGGTGTCTAACCAGTACTTC
j_gene: TRBJ2-3; abundance: NA; d_gene: NA; v_gene: TRBV20-1; CDR3aa: CSASGLALPADTQYF; CDR3nt: TGCAGTGCTAGTGGGCTGGCCCTGCCGGCAGATACGCAGTATTTT
j_gene: TRBJ2-7; abundance: NA; d_gene: NA; v_gene: TRBV20-1; CDR3aa: CSARAGPEQYF; CDR3nt: TGCAGTGCTAGAGCGGGGCCAGAGCAGTACTTC
j_gene: TRBJ2-1; abundance: NA; d_gene: NA; v_gene: TRBV6-2/TRBV6-3; CDR3aa: CASTQAWVNEQFF; CDR3nt: TGTGCCAGCACTCAGGCTTGGGTCAATGAGCAGTTCTTC